The 25 T cell receptor beta chains listed next were all sequenced from one sample in a study of blood T cell repertoires in COVID-19. Only in-frame clones appear in the TCRdb table, and some are missing; sequencing was by immunoSEQ multiplex PCR. The sample yields 250,000 to 300,000 clones, roughly nine tenths seen once. Sequences were obtained from peripheral blood. All receptors derive from a woman aged 30 to 39 with COVID-19, enrolled during active disease.

Only one count was recorded for this clone. The rearrangement uses TRBV10-1 and TRBJ2-3, with TRBD2 identical over 14 bases. This CDR3 contains 15 residues. Trimming took 6 bases from V and 6 from J; bases not matched to a gene: 5. Germline lookup yields CDR1 WNHNN and CDR2 SYGVQD (reference sequence). The CDR3 DNA reads TGCGCCAGCAGGGGGACTAGCGGGGGAGTGGATACGCAGTATTTT. It yields the protein CASRGTSGGVDTQYF.

The chain recombines TRBV29-1 with TRBJ2-3, with 8 bases fitting TRBD2. The germline CDR1 and CDR2 sequences are SQVTM and ANQGSEA. Unmatched junction bases numbered 4, after V lost 2 bases and J lost 0 bases. The CDR3 has 15 residues. The CDR3 sequence: CSVESPSGSTDTQYF. The CDR3 bases are TGCAGCGTTGAAAGTCCTAGCGGGAGCACAGATACGCAGTATTTT.

The rearrangement links TRBV4-1 to TRBJ1-5, with D maybe TRBD1 (5 bases). The CDR3 is 16 amino acids. From germline, CDR1 is MGHRA and CDR2 YSYEKL. The V end was cut by 4 bases, the J end by 7 bases, with 20 bases between. As DNA, the CDR3 is TGCGCCAGCAGCCCCCCATATGGAGGGGACGGACAGCCCCAGCATTTT. It translates to CASSPPYGGDGQPQHF.

The gene calls are TRBV6-6 and TRBJ2-7; 10 nucleotides match TRBD2. The CDR3 is made up of 15 amino acids. J gave up 3 bases and V 0 bases, and 2 bases lay outside the gene matches. Germline assignment: CDR1 MNHNY and CDR2 SVGAGI (reference sequence). The CDR3 spells CASSYSERGGYEQYF. Written as DNA, the CDR3 is TGTGCCAGCAGTTACTCTGAGCGGGGGGGCTACGAGCAGTACTTC.

J is TRBJ2-7 and V is TRBV21-1; the table names TRBD1, a call not compared with the DNA. TRBV21-1 is described as a pseudogene. The CDR3 totals 10 residues. CDR3 bases: TGTGCCAGCAGCAAGGCCAAGCAGTACTTC. Protein: CASSKAKQYF.

The rearrangement joins TRBV5-4 to TRBJ1-1, with D hard to call. The length of the CDR3 is 12 residues. Germline V gene lookup returns CDR1 SGHNT and CDR2 YYREEE (reference sequence). With 3 bases removed from V and 5 bases from J, the gap between germline ends came to 8 bases. The DNA for the CDR3 is TGTGCCAGCAGCTCTACCTTAACTGAAGCTTTCTTT. Translation gives CASSSTLTEAFF.

The V call is TRBV6-5, the J call TRBJ1-2, with 7 bases identical to TRBD1. The CDR3 is 14 residues long. The V segment lost 5 bases and the J segment 0 bases; nucleotides outside the gene matches: 3. Germline values: CDR1 MNHEY, CDR2 SVGAGI. Here the CDR3 reads CASSRDSANYGYTF. The CDR3 DNA sequence: TGTGCCAGCAGTCGGGACAGCGCTAACTATGGCTACACCTTC.

The V gene is TRBV2, the J gene TRBJ2-7, with TRBD2 matching over 9 bases. V dropped 4 bases and J dropped 4; count of bases not matched to a gene: 8. Per germline, CDR1 SNHLY and CDR2 FYNNEI. The CDR3 is 15 amino acids. The CDR3 sequence: CASSAGGGAGYEQYF. The CDR3, as DNA: TGTGCCAGCAGTGCAGGCGGGGGGGCCGGGTACGAGCAGTACTTC.

The V gene is TRBV5-1, the J gene TRBJ2-7, with TRBD2 as a possible D gene (6 bases). The CDR3 sequence is 15 residues long. The germline V gene has CDR1 SGHRS and CDR2 YFSETQ. The germline V and J ends were trimmed by 0 bases and 2 bases, with 12 bases remaining between them. The CDR3 bases are TGCGCCAGCAGCTTGGGTGGACGCGGGGCCTACGAGCAGTACTTC. It translates to CASSLGGRGAYEQYF.

This clone was seen more than once but under ten times. V is TRBV5-1 and J is TRBJ2-7; no firm D call. V was shortened by 5 bases and J by 3 bases, with 21 bases between the two germline ends. In germline, CDR1 is SGHRS, CDR2 YFSETQ. CDR3 length: 16 amino acids. The CDR3 here is CASSPTRSVSHYEQYF. The CDR3 DNA is TGCGCCAGCAGTCCCACACGGAGTGTCAGTCACTACGAGCAGTACTTC. The entire variable domain, with the rest obtained from reference TRBV5-1 and TRBJ2-7, is as follows: KAGVTQTPRYLIKTRGQQVTLSCSPISGHRSVSWYQQTPGQGLQFLFEYFSETQRNKGNFPGRFSGRQFSNSRSEMNVSTLELGDSALYLCASSPTRSVSHYEQYFGPGTRLTVT.

In nucleotides, the CDR3 is TGTGCCAGCAGCTTTAGCGGGGGGTTTTACGAGCAGTACTTC. Translation gives CASSFSGGFYEQYF. The chain employs TRBV7-8 and TRBJ2-7, with TRBD2 matching 10 bases. This CDR3 is 14 amino acids long. V dropped 3 bases and J dropped 4; count of bases not matched to a gene: 3. Germline values: CDR1 SGHVS, CDR2 FQNEAQ.

The V call is TRBV13, the J call TRBJ2-1; maybe TRBD1 (6 bases). Per germline, CDR1 PRHDT and CDR2 FYEKMQ (reference sequence). CDR3 length equals 14 residues. The V end was cut by 5 bases, the J end by 7 bases, with 15 bases between. This chain's CDR3 is CASSHKQGWNEQFF. The CDR3 nucleotides read TGTGCCAGCAGCCACAAACAGGGCTGGAATGAGCAGTTCTTC. The full variable domain, its missing parts supplied by reference TRBV13 and TRBJ2-1, is AAGVIQSPRHLIKEKRETATLKCYPIPRHDTVYWYQQGPGQDPQFLISFYEKMQSDKGSIPDRFSAQQFSDYHSELNMSSLELGDSALYFCASSHKQGWNEQFFGPGTRLTVL.

This clone has just one count. This chain joins TRBV5-1 and TRBJ2-7; 8 nucleotides match TRBD2. V shed 4 bases, J shed 3 bases, and the junction held 3 bases outside the gene matches. There are 13 residues in the CDR3. Per the germline V gene, CDR1 is SGHRS and CDR2 is YFSETQ. The CDR3 DNA follows: TGCGCCAGCAGCCCGAGCGGGGGCTACGAGCAGTACTTC. Translated, it gives CASSPSGGYEQYF.

The chain links TRBV5-1 to TRBJ2-1; 10 nucleotides match TRBD2. Looked up from germline, CDR1 is SGHRS and CDR2 is YFSETQ. With 1 base clipped from V and 6 bases from J, the junction kept 1 base outside the gene matches. This CDR3 has 14 residues. CDR3 nucleotide sequence: TGCGCCAGCAGCTTGACTAGCGGGGCCAATGAGCAGTTCTTC. Translation: CASSLTSGANEQFF.

The chain carries TRBV5-1 and TRBJ2-7; unclear D gene. Germline CDR1 and CDR2: SGHRS and YFSETQ. Deletions cut 0 bases from V and 4 bases from J, with 14 bases between. The CDR3 has 15 residues. For the CDR3, the DNA is TGCGCCAGCAGCTTGGAGTATAGCTTAATATACGAGCAGTACTTC. It translates to CASSLEYSLIYEQYF. The full variable domain, its missing parts supplied by reference TRBV5-1 and TRBJ2-7, is KAGVTQTPRYLIKTRGQQVTLSCSPISGHRSVSWYQQTPGQGLQFLFEYFSETQRNKGNFPGRFSGRQFSNSRSEMNVSTLELGDSALYLCASSLEYSLIYEQYFGPGTRLTVT.

The chain recombines TRBV2 with TRBJ2-2; a possible D gene is TRBD2 (5 bases). The ends were cut back, 3 bases at V and 4 bases at J, with 12 bases in the middle. CDR1 is SNHLY and CDR2 is FYNNEI in the germline V gene. The CDR3 totals 15 residues. This CDR3 reads CASSDGGLGTGELFF. The CDR3 region has the DNA TGTGCCAGCAGTGATGGCGGACTGGGCACCGGGGAGCTGTTTTTT.

The genes are TRBV6-5 and TRBJ1-5, with D perhaps matching TRBD1 (6 bases). This CDR3 region has 15 residues. Germline lookup yields CDR1 MNHEY and CDR2 SVGAGI. Deletions cut 8 bases from V and 0 bases from J, with 14 bases between. The CDR3 bases are TGTGCCAGCGTCCCGTCAGGGGATAGCAATCAGCCCCAGCATTTT. Its protein is CASVPSGDSNQPQHF.

This chain uses TRBV12-3 or TRBV12-4 with TRBJ1-1, with D tentatively TRBD1 (5 bases). V was clipped by 5 bases and J by 8 bases, with 15 bases between them. This CDR3 region has 13 residues. The CDR3 coding sequence is TGTGCCAGCAGTACAGGAGTGACAGAAGAAGCTTTCTTT. Translation gives CASSTGVTEEAFF.

This clone was seen once. The chain combines TRBV7-9 with TRBJ1-2, with TRBD1 matching 8 bases. Trimming cost V 5 bases and J 11 bases; bases outside gene matches: 7. The length of the CDR3 is 12 residues. CDR1 and CDR2 from the germline V gene are SEHNR and FQNEAQ (reference sequence). The CDR3 nucleotides read TGTGCCAGCAGCCCAGACAGGGGTTCGTACACCTTC. It encodes CASSPDRGSYTF.

The J gene is TRBJ2-1, the V gene TRBV2; 12 nucleotides line up with TRBD2. The trim removed 2 bases at V and 7 bases at J, leaving 9 bases unmatched. CDR1 SNHLY and CDR2 FYNNEI come from the germline V gene. This CDR3 region has 17 residues. This chain's CDR3 is CASSEFLAGGPGNEQFF. The CDR3 DNA sequence: TGTGCCAGCAGTGAATTCCTAGCGGGGGGGCCGGGAAATGAGCAGTTCTTC.

The rearrangement uses TRBV3-1 (or the pseudogene TRBV3-2) and TRBJ2-2; D is possibly TRBD2 (5 bases). The CDR3 contains 14 residues. Germline assignment: CDR1 LGHDT and CDR2 YNNKEL (reference sequence). V lost 1 base to trimming and J lost 5 bases, with 8 bases between them. The CDR3 coding sequence is TGTGCCAGCAGCCAAGTCCGGGGAACCGGGGAGCTGTTTTTT. Translation: CASSQVRGTGELFF.

The V gene is TRBV5-1, the J gene TRBJ2-5, with TRBD2 as a possible D gene (6 bases). The CDR3 runs to 14 residues. The V and J ends lost 1 base and 5 bases respectively, with 12 bases between them. Per germline, CDR1 SGHRS and CDR2 YFSETQ. CDR3 sequence: CASSLTSSEETQYF. CDR3 in DNA: TGCGCCAGCAGCTTGACTAGCTCAGAGGAGACCCAGTACTTC.

The rearrangement links TRBV14 to TRBJ1-1, with 9 bases identical to TRBD1. V lost 4 bases and J lost 11; bases outside the gene matches: 8. CDR3 length: 13 residues. Germline assignment: CDR1 SGHDN and CDR2 FVKESK. The CDR3 nucleotides read TGTGCCAGCAGCCTGGACAGGGGACGGGGGGCTTTCTTT. This gives the protein CASSLDRGRGAFF. Based on the CDR3 plus reference TRBV14 and TRBJ1-1, the full variable domain is EAGVTQFPSHSVIEKGQTVTLRCDPISGHDNLYWYRRVMGKEIKFLLHFVKESKQDESGMPNNRFLAERTGGTYSTLKVQPAELEDSGVYFCASSLDRGRGAFFGQGTRLTVV.

V usage is TRBV4-2 and J usage is TRBJ2-7; 9 bases agree with TRBD1. V was pared by 2 bases and J by 4 bases, with 6 bases of the junction left unmatched. Germline loops: CDR1 LGHNA, CDR2 YNFKEQ. The CDR3 sequence is 15 residues long. In DNA form, the CDR3 reads TGTGCCAGCAGCCAACAGGAGACAGGGGGTTACGAGCAGTACTTC. Its translation is CASSQQETGGYEQYF.

The chain carries TRBV5-4 and TRBJ1-1, with 9 bases identical to TRBD1. CDR3 size: 13 residues. V gave up 0 bases and J gave up 11 bases; unmatched junction bases: 5. Per germline, CDR1 SGHNT and CDR2 YYREEE (reference sequence). The CDR3 coding sequence is TGTGCCAGCAGCTTGGGGGGGACAGGGTACGCTTTCTTT. Translation: CASSLGGTGYAFF.